This is a list of T cell receptor beta chains from one sample in a study of long-term antiretroviral therapy in people with HIV. Clones were read by immunoSEQ multiplex PCR, and TCRdb kept only the in-frame ones, dropping some. The profile shows about 20,000 clones, around 74% of them singletons. The sample consisted of unsorted PBMCs, taken nearly 2.6 years before starting antiretroviral therapy. The receptors stem from a woman aged 45-59 years with HIV. Each CDR3 is given with its conserved first and last residue.

v_call	cdr3_length	cdr3_aa
TRBV4-1	12	CASSRGEGTLHF
TRBV20-1	11	CSAQPRETQYF
TRBV19	14	CASSVDRRSYEQYF
TRBV14	12	CASSHGTYEQYF
TRBV4-2	16	CASSPPGTGANSPLHF
TRBV7-9	14	CASSFGRYNEKLFF
TRBV4-2	18	CASSQDPLAGRNTGELFF
TRBV2	12	CASSQQGNTIYF
TRBV7-9	15	CASTILGVSGNTIYF
TRBV11-2	12	CASSFVGETQYF
TRBV7-4	14	CASKPQTANTEAFF
TRBV18	16	CASSQGTGAFGTEAFF
TRBV2	12	CASVGHNEKLFF
TRBV7-9	14	CASRGPGGNEKLFF
TRBV18	13	CASSPGSKNIQYF
TRBV15	18	CATSRDTLWDSYNSPLHF
TRBV5-1	14	CASSPGTGGEKLFF
TRBV6-5	14	CASSYRRENTEAFF
TRBV30	15	CAWNPGQSSYNEQFF
TRBV12-1	15	CASSPTRPVKGTIYF
TRBV9	14	CASSDQVANSPLHF
TRBV18	16	CASSPRQPDSNQPQHF
TRBV10-2	13	CASSQSSGYGYTF
TRBV2	14	CASRDRVNTGELFF
TRBV11-2	14	CASSLTGGGNTIYF
TRBV5-4	14	CASSSGIPNYGYTF
TRBV29-1	13	CSSTGGGTDTQYF
TRBV11-1	16	CASSLDGGGPYNEQFF
TRBV5-6	15	CASSLSGGVYNEQFF